This entry describes one T cell receptor (beta chain). Its target is not known. This sample stems from a study of persistence of HIV-infected CD4 T cells. Points from the study as a whole: Compared with CD3/CD28-stimulated cells, CMV- and Gag-responding cells showed lower TCRbeta richness. The rare CMV-responding cells with HIV-1 proviruses were not separately TCR-sequenced.

Sequencing used immunoSEQ version 4 in survey mode. Assay: immunoSEQ multiplex PCR; the TCRdb copy retains only in-frame clones and omits some. The data hold 35,000 to 40,000 clones, with roughly 89% observed a single time. Germline-derived CDR1 and CDR2 are LGHDT and YNNKEL (reference sequence). The V gene lost 1 base and the J gene lost 10 bases, with 14 bases spanning the gap. The CDR3 covers 14 residues. Anti-CD3/anti-CD28 beads served as a nonspecific positive control stimulus. CD4+ T cells upregulating both CD40 ligand and CD69 were sorted as responding cells. The starting material was CD4+ T cells sorted from PBMCs after 18-hour stimulation, obtained from a patient who received antiretroviral therapy. This sequence joins TRBV3-1 (or the pseudogene TRBV3-2) and TRBJ2-1; D may be TRBD2 (6 bases). The clonotype was recovered from an adult man with HIV who was CMV-seropositive. CDR3 in amino acids: CASSQGGALGEQFF. For the CDR3, the DNA is TGTGCCAGCAGCCAAGGCGGGGCCCTCGGGGAGCAGTTCTTC.